A selection of T cell receptor beta chains follows, all from one sample in a study of blood T cell repertoires in COVID-19. TCRdb keeps only in-frame clones here, not all; method: immunoSEQ multiplex PCR. The sample comprises fewer than 500,000 clones, around 90% of which are singletons, and roughly 2% rests with the top ten. The sample consisted of PBMCs or T cells enriched from blood (not recorded which). These receptors were collected from a woman younger than 30 with acute COVID-19. CDR3s include the opening cysteine and the closing phenylalanine or tryptophan. The order of the fields is D gene, J gene, V gene, clone size, CDR3 DNA, CDR3 protein. A D gene is named only where the DNA matches it firmly. Not all rows give a size; the values are once, few, many and, for expanded clones, a class.

D: -; J: TRBJ1-3; V: TRBV6-6; size: -; DNA: TGTGCCAGCAGTCCAAGGGGAAGGACTGGAAACACCATATATTTT; CDR3: CASSPRGRTGNTIYF
D: -; J: TRBJ1-6; V: TRBV4-2; size: -; DNA: TGTGCCAGCAGCGAGAGAGCGGGACCTAGTAATTCACCCCTCCACTTT; CDR3: CASSERAGPSNSPLHF
D: -; J: TRBJ2-7; V: TRBV6-5; size: -; DNA: TGTGCCAGCAGACCTCAGGGGAGAAGGGCCTACGAGCAGTACTTC; CDR3: CASRPQGRRAYEQYF
D: -; J: TRBJ2-7; V: TRBV4-3; size: few; DNA: TGCGCCAGCAGCCTTGGTTGGGGGCAAAGCTCCTACGAGCAGTACTTC; CDR3: CASSLGWGQSSYEQYF
D: -; J: TRBJ2-7; V: TRBV7-2; size: -; DNA: TGTGCCAGCAGCCCGAGACTCCTCACCTCCTACGAGCAGTACTTC; CDR3: CASSPRLLTSYEQYF
D: TRBD2; J: TRBJ2-3; V: TRBV7-2; size: -; DNA: TGTGCCAGCAGCTTAATGGCGGGAGTAGTCACAGATACGCAGTATTTT; CDR3: CASSLMAGVVTDTQYF
D: TRBD1; J: TRBJ1-1; V: TRBV5-1; size: -; DNA: TGCGCCAGCAGCCTCGGGACAGGGGGCCCTGAAGCTTTCTTT; CDR3: CASSLGTGGPEAFF
D: TRBD1; J: TRBJ1-2; V: TRBV7-9; size: -; DNA: TGTGCCAGCAGCTCCGACGGGACAGGGGTTTATGGCTACACCTTC; CDR3: CASSSDGTGVYGYTF
D: -; J: TRBJ2-7; V: TRBV2; size: many; DNA: TGTGCCAGCAGGTCGGGGTTCTACGAGCAGTACTTC; CDR3: CASRSGFYEQYF
D: TRBD1; J: TRBJ2-7; V: TRBV2; size: -; DNA: TGTGCCAGCAGTACCGGGACAGAGGACGAGCAGTACTTC; CDR3: CASSTGTEDEQYF
D: -; J: TRBJ1-1; V: TRBV28; size: -; DNA: TGTGCCAGCAGAACTACCTTGAACACTGAAGCTTTCTTT; CDR3: CASRTTLNTEAFF
D: -; J: TRBJ2-7; V: TRBV7-2; size: -; DNA: TGTGCCAGCAGCTTCGGACTAGGGGGTGGGGAGCAGTACTTC; CDR3: CASSFGLGGGEQYF
D: TRBD1; J: TRBJ1-1; V: TRBV10-1; size: -; DNA: TGCGCCAGCAGTGTGGGACAGGGGGCAGCTTTCTTT; CDR3: CASSVGQGAAFF
D: -; J: TRBJ1-2; V: TRBV7-9; size: -; DNA: TGTGCCAGCAGCTTTAACAGTCTCTATGGCTACACCTTC; CDR3: CASSFNSLYGYTF
D: -; J: TRBJ1-2; V: TRBV28; size: -; DNA: TGTGCCACCTCCTACCCAGGGGCGTATGGCTACACCTTC; CDR3: CATSYPGAYGYTF
D: -; J: TRBJ2-7; V: TRBV11-2; size: -; DNA: TGTGCCAGCAGCTTCAGATCCGGGGGTATGAACGAGCAGTACTTC; CDR3: CASSFRSGGMNEQYF
D: -; J: TRBJ2-2; V: TRBV7-2; size: -; DNA: TGTGCCAGCAGCTTTAGCAACGTCGGGGAGCTGTTTTTT; CDR3: CASSFSNVGELFF
D: TRBD2; J: TRBJ2-6; V: TRBV19; size: -; DNA: TGTGCCAGTAGTAGCGGGAGGACCTCTGGGGCCAACGTCCTGACTTTC; CDR3: CASSSGRTSGANVLTF
D: -; J: TRBJ2-3; V: TRBV7-9; size: few; DNA: TGTGCCAGCAGCTTAGGGGAGCGGAGCCCTAGCACAGATACGCAGTATTTT; CDR3: CASSLGERSPSTDTQYF
D: -; J: TRBJ2-7; V: TRBV10-1; size: once; DNA: TGCGCCCGGACAGAGCTTGACGAGCAGTACTTC; CDR3: CARTELDEQYF
D: TRBD1; J: TRBJ1-1; V: TRBV5-1; size: -; DNA: TGCGCCAGCAGCCCGGGACAGCAGAACACTGAAGCTTTCTTT; CDR3: CASSPGQQNTEAFF
D: -; J: TRBJ1-1; V: TRBV6-5; size: -; DNA: TGTGCCAGCAGCCAAGCGGACACTGAAGCTTTCTTT; CDR3: CASSQADTEAFF
D: -; J: TRBJ2-1; V: TRBV6-2/TRBV6-3; size: -; DNA: TGTGCCAGCAGTGTACGGGACTCGGACTACAATGAGCAGTTCTTC; CDR3: CASSVRDSDYNEQFF
D: TRBD1; J: TRBJ1-1; V: TRBV7-9; size: -; DNA: TGTGCCAGCAGCTTAGGAGGGGGCGCGCCCGAAGCTTTCTTT; CDR3: CASSLGGGAPEAFF
D: -; J: TRBJ1-1; V: TRBV29-1; size: -; DNA: TGCAGCGTTGAAGTGGCCGGAGGGACTGAAGCTTTCTTT; CDR3: CSVEVAGGTEAFF
D: TRBD1; J: TRBJ1-6; V: TRBV7-6; size: -; DNA: TGTGCCAGGGGTCTGGACAGGAGATATAATTCACCCCTCCACTTT; CDR3: CARGLDRRYNSPLHF
D: TRBD1; J: TRBJ1-6; V: TRBV5-8; size: -; DNA: TGTGCCAGCAGCTTCAAGACAGGGGGCAAGGTCAATTCACCCCTCCACTTT; CDR3: CASSFKTGGKVNSPLHF
D: -; J: TRBJ2-7; V: TRBV24-1; size: -; DNA: TGTGCCACCAGTGATGGACAGCGAGACCTGGGGGAGCAGTACTTC; CDR3: CATSDGQRDLGEQYF
D: TRBD2; J: TRBJ2-1; V: TRBV6-5; size: few; DNA: TGTGCCAGCAGTTATACCGGACTAGCTGGGCTCAATGAGCAGTTCTTC; CDR3: CASSYTGLAGLNEQFF
D: -; J: TRBJ2-3; V: TRBV11-3; size: -; DNA: TGTGCCAGCAGCTCCTCACTGTCGAATACGCAGTATTTT; CDR3: CASSSSLSNTQYF
D: -; J: TRBJ1-2; V: TRBV7-2; size: -; DNA: TGTGCCAGCAGCTTAGCGTACGGAGCCTATGGCTACACCTTC; CDR3: CASSLAYGAYGYTF
D: -; J: TRBJ2-7; V: TRBV7-2; size: -; DNA: TGTGCCAGCAGCCAGGGTGGGACTGTTACCTACGAGCAGTACTTC; CDR3: CASSQGGTVTYEQYF
D: TRBD2; J: TRBJ2-7; V: TRBV7-9; size: -; DNA: TGTGCCAGCAGCTTCATAGCGGGGGCCCCCCCCGAGCAGTACTTC; CDR3: CASSFIAGAPPEQYF
D: TRBD2; J: TRBJ2-7; V: TRBV11-3; size: once; DNA: TGTGCCAGCAGCCCAGGACTAGCGGGCGAGCAGTACTTC; CDR3: CASSPGLAGEQYF
D: TRBD1; J: TRBJ2-5; V: TRBV5-5; size: -; DNA: TGTGCCAGCAGCGGAACGGGACAGGGAAGCCAGTACTTC; CDR3: CASSGTGQGSQYF
D: -; J: TRBJ1-5; V: TRBV7-2; size: -; DNA: TGTGCCAGCAGCTCCTGGGAGGGTTCGGGTCAGCCCCAGCATTTT; CDR3: CASSSWEGSGQPQHF
D: TRBD1; J: TRBJ1-2; V: TRBV28; size: -; DNA: TGTGCCAGCAGTTTCTTTCGGACAGGGGGCTTCTATGGCTACACCTTC; CDR3: CASSFFRTGGFYGYTF
D: -; J: TRBJ1-1; V: TRBV7-2; size: -; DNA: TGTGCCAGCAGCCTCACTAGAGACAGGACCTACACTGAAGCTTTCTTT; CDR3: CASSLTRDRTYTEAFF
D: -; J: TRBJ2-7; V: TRBV12-3/TRBV12-4; size: -; DNA: TGTGCCAGCAGTATCTCGGTCTACGAGCAGTACTTC; CDR3: CASSISVYEQYF
D: TRBD1; J: TRBJ1-5; V: TRBV24-1; size: -; DNA: TGTGCCACCAGTGATTATCAGGGGGCGCTTTCGGATCAGCCCCAGCATTTT; CDR3: CATSDYQGALSDQPQHF
D: TRBD2; J: TRBJ2-1; V: TRBV3-1/TRBV3-2; size: -; DNA: TGTGCCACTGGGCGGGAGGATTGGAATGAGCAGTTCTTC; CDR3: CATGREDWNEQFF
D: -; J: TRBJ1-5; V: TRBV30; size: -; DNA: TGTGCCTGGACAGACAATAGCAATCAGCCCCAGCATTTT; CDR3: CAWTDNSNQPQHF
D: TRBD1; J: TRBJ1-6; V: TRBV29-1; size: few; DNA: TGCAGCGTTGTTTTTCCGGGACAGGTGGGTTCACCCCTCCACTTT; CDR3: CSVVFPGQVGSPLHF
D: -; J: TRBJ2-5; V: TRBV9; size: -; DNA: TGTGCCAGCAGCGTAGTCGGAGGGAAAGAGACCCAGTACTTC; CDR3: CASSVVGGKETQYF
D: -; J: TRBJ2-7; V: TRBV3-1/TRBV3-2; size: -; DNA: TGTGCCAGAAAAGGGATAGCGGTTCATACCTTCTACGAGCAGTACTTC; CDR3: CARKGIAVHTFYEQYF
D: -; J: TRBJ1-5; V: TRBV6-5; size: -; DNA: TGTGCCAGCGGACTGGATTATAGCAATCAGCCCCAGCATTTT; CDR3: CASGLDYSNQPQHF
D: -; J: TRBJ1-2; V: TRBV6-5; size: -; DNA: TGTGCCAGCAGGAAGGACAGCAACTATGGCTACACCTTC; CDR3: CASRKDSNYGYTF
D: TRBD1; J: TRBJ2-7; V: TRBV10-3; size: -; DNA: TGTGCCATCAGTGAGCCCCGGACAGGGTCCTACGAGCAGTACTTC; CDR3: CAISEPRTGSYEQYF
D: TRBD1; J: TRBJ1-3; V: TRBV5-1; size: -; DNA: TGCGCCAGCAGCTTCCTCCGGGACAGGGTAGATGGAAACACCATATATTTT; CDR3: CASSFLRDRVDGNTIYF
D: -; J: TRBJ1-5; V: TRBV21-1; size: -; DNA: TGTGCCAGCAGCGGACTCACGGGGGTGCAGAATCAGCCCCAGCATTTT; CDR3: CASSGLTGVQNQPQHF
D: -; J: TRBJ1-1; V: TRBV5-1; size: -; DNA: TGCGCCAGCAGCCCGGAGGTAGGGAAAGGCACTGAAGCTTTCTTT; CDR3: CASSPEVGKGTEAFF
D: -; J: TRBJ1-3; V: TRBV9; size: few; DNA: TGTGCCAGCACCCGAGACACCTCTGGAAACACCATATATTTT; CDR3: CASTRDTSGNTIYF
D: -; J: TRBJ1-5; V: TRBV3-1/TRBV3-2; size: -; DNA: TGTGCCAGCAGCCAAGCGAGCGGGACTAATCAGCCCCAGCATTTT; CDR3: CASSQASGTNQPQHF
D: -; J: TRBJ2-2; V: TRBV11-2; size: -; DNA: TGTGCCAGCAGCTTAGAAGGAGGCACCGGGGAGCTGTTTTTT; CDR3: CASSLEGGTGELFF
D: -; J: TRBJ1-4; V: TRBV7-9; size: -; DNA: TGTGCCAGCAGCCCGGGGGTAGGGGCAACGAATGAAAAACTGTTTTTT; CDR3: CASSPGVGATNEKLFF
D: -; J: TRBJ2-2; V: TRBV12-3/TRBV12-4; size: -; DNA: TGTGCCAGCAACCAGGATGCCGGCGGGGAGCTGTTTTTT; CDR3: CASNQDAGGELFF
D: TRBD1; J: TRBJ1-5; V: TRBV6-2/TRBV6-3; size: few; DNA: TGTGCCAGCAGTATCGGACAGGGGTGGAATCAGCCCCAGCATTTT; CDR3: CASSIGQGWNQPQHF
D: -; J: TRBJ2-3; V: TRBV9; size: -; DNA: TGTGCCAGCAGCGTAGGAGCGACTAGCACAGATACGCAGTATTTT; CDR3: CASSVGATSTDTQYF